This TCR beta chain derives from a study of T cell responses to AZD1222 COVID-19 vaccine (dated by TCRdb to about 2021). Context from the whole study: A total of 233 trial participants underwent TCR sequencing, of whom about 210 had received two doses of AZD1222 and roughly 26 had received two doses of the MenACWY control vaccine. Trial participants were enrolled by age into subgroups of 18-55, 56-69 and 70-plus years, and around 150, 28 and 57 TCR-sequenced participants, respectively, were included in these subgroups. Broader findings and caveats from the paper: The vaccine-associated CD4 TCRs covered the entire spike protein, and the dominant responses fell in regions 160-218 and 743-854. After two AZD1222 doses, both the breadth and the depth of spike-specific TCRs were significantly higher than at day 0 and than in MenACWY recipients. Only 5 to 7 AZD1222 recipients were SARS-CoV-2 seropositive at baseline, limiting conclusions about previously exposed vaccinees. The 56-69-year group was small, and its depth increase did not reach significance, likely because of low power. Participants were mostly white British and included more females than males, and it was suggested by the authors that clonal diversity may have been underestimated. No day 14 peak-response samples were available, so repertoires were characterized only after the peak T cell response. Reportedly, almost half of the unique spike-specific TCRs recognized epitopes lying outside the regions that are mutated in the B.1.351 and B.1.1.7 variants.

The CDR3 regions of human TCRbeta chains were analyzed by immunosequencing. Per the source publication's procedure: Repertoire TCRs were matched against a reference library of SARS-CoV-2-specific TCRs generated with the MIRA antigen-specificity platform. Breadth was defined as the fraction of unique TCRs that were SARS-CoV-2-associated. Depth was defined as the fraction of total T cells that were SARS-CoV-2-associated. Each spike-specific TCR was assigned to its reactive spike region and to a CD4 or CD8 class using the MIRA data. Log10-transformed breadth and depth values were compared by one-way ANOVA with Sidak's multiple comparisons tests. The immuneACCESS repertoire file appears here via TCRdb, limited to in-frame rearrangements. These files lack a portion of the clones; in checked studies, under half of the deficit traces to unresolved V genes, and the cause of the others is not known. That table is the source of V, J and clone size, and D and trimming were worked out from the DNA. In this sample the table shows 150,000 or so clones, roughly nine tenths of which occur a single time. 5% to 6% of the sample rests with the top ten.

CDR1 SGHTA and CDR2 FQGNSA are derived from the germline V gene. Including cysteine and phenylalanine, the CDR3 has 15 amino acids. Only the CDR3 portion is preserved as DNA: 45 bases, with reading frame beginning at the first base. V was cut back by 1 base and J by 0 bases, leaving a gap of 10 bases between them. In regard to this clone: Its antigen is still unknown. Base qualities are not recorded, but no much larger clone differs from it by a single base.

The label giving this sample's time point can be read as: baseline before first vaccination. Per the publication, the treatment or condition label means: meningococcal conjugate vaccine given as trial control. Vaccinee samples were obtained from the UK trials COV001 and COV002, which included a single-blind randomized controlled phase 2/3 trial of AZD1222 (ChAdOx1 nCoV-19) in healthy adults. For TCRbeta chain sequencing, PBMC samples were collected from trial participants at day 0 and at day 28 after the second dose. This receptor chain uses TRBV7-2 and TRBJ2-7, with no confidently assigned D gene. This sample comprised peripheral blood, obtained on day 0 of MenACWY control vaccination. The TCR comes from an adult in good health. The CDR3 region reads CASSLVSRNSYEQYF. In nucleotides, the sequence is TGTGCCAGCAGCTTAGTTTCGAGAAACTCCTACGAGCAGTACTTC. Reference TRBV7-2 and TRBJ2-7 genes cover what lies past the CDR3, so the full variable domain is GAGVSQSPSNKVTEKGKDVELRCDPISGHTALYWYRQSLGQGLEFLIYFQGNSAPDKSGLPSDRFSAERTGGSVSTLTIQRTQQEDSAVYLCASSLVSRNSYEQYFGPGTRLTVT.